The 20 T cell receptor beta chains below were found in one sample sequenced in a study of T cells in Graves' hyperthyroidism and ophthalmopathy. TCR beta CDR3 regions were amplified from RNA transcripts. When the TCR CDR3 underwent first-round RT-PCR, the HTBI primer set was used. TCRdb processed the multiplex PCR reads anew with MiXCR; each CDR3 protein has one entry. Of a few hundred thousand distinct CDR3 sequences in the sample, around 45% were seen once. Sequenced: peripheral blood or thyroid tissue (not recorded which). The receptors were sampled from a woman aged 18-30 years with Graves' hyperthyroidism.

This clonotype was seen only once. The chain combines TRBV2 with TRBJ2-5, with 8 bases matching TRBD1. The CDR3 contains 14 residues. With 5 bases clipped from V and 5 bases from J, the junction kept 7 bases outside the gene matches. CDR1 and CDR2 (germline): SNHLY, FYNNEI. The CDR3 DNA sequence: TGTGCCAGCAGTTACACCAGGGGGCGGGAGACCCAGTACTTC. This sequence encodes CASSYTRGRETQYF. Full variable domain (rest looked up from reference TRBV2 and TRBJ2-5): EPEVTQTPSHQVTQMGQEVILRCVPISNHLYFYWYRQILGQKVEFLVSFYNNEISEKSEIFDDQFSVERPDGSNFTLKIRSTKLEDSAMYFCASSYTRGRETQYFGPGTRLLVL.

V is TRBV7-2 and J is TRBJ2-7; 10 bases line up with TRBD2. CDR1 SGHTA and CDR2 FQGNSA come from the germline V gene. V lost 3 bases, J lost 3 bases, and 2 bases stayed unmatched. The CDR3 consists of 14 residues. The DNA for the CDR3 is TGTGCCAGCAGCTTTGAGCGGGGGGGCTACGAGCAGTACTTC. Its translation is CASSFERGGYEQYF.

The rearrangement uses TRBV10-3 and TRBJ2-7; D might be TRBD2 (5 bases). Germline CDR1 reads ENHRY; CDR2 reads SYGVKD. Trimming took 10 bases from V and 2 from J, leaving 18 bases between them. This CDR3 contains 14 residues. This CDR3 reads CASGAGLSAYEQYF. CDR3 DNA sequence: TGTGCCAGCGGTGCTGGACTCTCGGCCTACGAGCAGTACTTC.

This clonotype was recorded at least ten times. The chain carries TRBV29-1 and TRBJ2-7, with D tentatively TRBD1 or TRBD2 (5 bases each). Germline V gene lookup returns CDR1 SQVTM and CDR2 ANQGSEA. There are 13 residues in the CDR3. The V and J ends lost 3 bases and 4 bases respectively, with 13 bases between them. The CDR3 nucleotides read TGCAGCGTTGAGTTCGGGAAGGGGTACGAGCAGTACTTC. Protein: CSVEFGKGYEQYF.

This clonotype was seen ten or more times. The genes are TRBV20-1 and TRBJ2-5, with D perhaps given as TRBD1 or TRBD2 (5 bases each). Germline CDR1 and CDR2: DFQATT and SNEGSKA (reference sequence). Trimming stripped 3 bases from V and 3 bases from J, with 14 bases between. CDR3 length equals 14 residues. The CDR3 protein is CSARGERAEETQYF. The CDR3 DNA follows: TGCAGTGCTAGGGGGGAGCGAGCGGAAGAGACCCAGTACTTC.

The chain carries TRBV2 and TRBJ1-1; D not resolved. The ends were cut back, 5 bases at V and 4 bases at J, with 14 bases in the middle. The CDR3 contains 14 residues. Germline CDR1 SNHLY, CDR2 FYNNEI. The CDR3 bases are TGTGCCAGCAGTTACCTAACTGGCGGCACTGAAGCTTTCTTT. Its translation is CASSYLTGGTEAFF.

The table lists this clonotype with many counts. The chain has TRBV7-2 and TRBJ1-3; D is unresolved. This CDR3 region has 15 residues. With 5 bases removed from V and 2 bases from J, the gap between germline ends came to 13 bases. CDR1 is SGHTA and CDR2 is FQGNSA in the germline V gene. DNA for the CDR3: TGTGCCAGCAGCCACCTCAAAGGAACTGGAAACACCATATATTTT. Amino acid sequence: CASSHLKGTGNTIYF.

This clonotype turned up a few times. The chain has TRBV2 and TRBJ1-1, with 9 positions matching TRBD1. The CDR3 length is 14 residues. V shed 3 bases and J 6 bases; nucleotides not matched to a gene: 5. From germline, CDR1 is SNHLY and CDR2 FYNNEI. CDR3 sequence reads: CASSDTGGLPEAFF. The CDR3 nucleotides read TGTGCCAGCAGTGATACAGGGGGCTTACCTGAAGCTTTCTTT.

The gene calls are TRBV29-1 and TRBJ1-1; D unresolved. CDR1 is SQVTM and CDR2 is ANQGSEA in the germline V gene. The length of the CDR3 is 12 residues. The germline V and J ends were trimmed by 8 bases and 1 base, with 11 bases remaining between them. The CDR3 nucleotides are TGCAGCAGTTTAGGGCAGAACACTGAAGCTTTCTTT. It is translated as CSSLGQNTEAFF.

In regard to this clonotype: One junction end does not reproduce the germline sequence, and a read error may be involved. This chain uses TRBV7-6 with TRBJ2-5; D is possibly TRBD1 (5 bases). Germline-derived CDR1 and CDR2 are SGHVS and FNYEAQ. The length of the CDR3 is 13 residues. The CDR3 here is CASSPTAWETQYF. The CDR3 DNA is TGTGCTAGCAGCCCGACAGCATGGGAGACCCAGTACTTC.

The rearrangement joins TRBV29-1 to TRBJ1-1; no definite D call. Trimming shortened V by 7 bases and J by 2 bases, and 2 bases separated the two germline ends. The CDR3 length is 9 residues. Germline V gives CDR1 SQVTM, CDR2 ANQGSEA. The CDR3 protein is CSDNTEAFF. DNA for the CDR3: TGCAGCGATAACACTGAAGCTTTCTTT.

The J gene is TRBJ1-1, the V gene TRBV2; 11 bases are shared with TRBD1. The germline V gene has CDR1 SNHLY and CDR2 FYNNEI. After removal of 3 bases from V and 11 bases from J, the junction contained 5 bases not matched to a gene. CDR3 length equals 13 residues. CDR3 sequence reads: CASSDPGQGGAFF. Here the CDR3 DNA reads TGTGCCAGCAGTGACCCGGGACAGGGGGGCGCTTTCTTT.

This clonotype was seen ten or more times. The J gene is TRBJ2-5, the V gene TRBV10-3; no definite D call. The V end lost 2 bases, the J end lost 1 base, and 11 bases lay between the germline ends. The germline V gene encodes CDR1 ENHRY and CDR2 SYGVKD. The CDR3 extends over 15 amino acids. The CDR3 DNA reads TGTGCCATCAGTGAGGGCCAGGCAATCCAAGAGACCCAGTACTTC. Amino acids: CAISEGQAIQETQYF.

This clonotype was observed at least ten times. The chain has TRBV25-1 and TRBJ1-4; TRBD1 is a possible D gene (5 bases). Trimming shortened V by 5 bases and J by 6 bases, and 13 bases separated the two germline ends. The CDR3 sequence is 14 residues long. Germline V gene lookup returns CDR1 MGHDK and CDR2 SYGVNS. The CDR3 DNA reads TGTGCCAGCAGTTGGTGGGGCAAGGATGAAAAACTGTTTTTT. Translating it yields CASSWWGKDEKLFF. The whole variable domain, remainder taken from reference TRBV25-1 and TRBJ1-4, is EADIYQTPRYLVIGTGKKITLECSQTMGHDKMYWYQQDPGMELHLIHYSYGVNSTEKGDLSSESTVSRIRTEHFPLTLESARPSHTSQYLCASSWWGKDEKLFFGSGTQLSVL.

The sample holds a few counts of this clonotype. The gene calls are TRBV2 and TRBJ1-5, with unresolved D. Trimming cost V 1 base and J 7 bases, with 14 bases left between them. The CDR3 is 15 residues long. The germline CDR1 and CDR2 sequences are SNHLY and FYNNEI. CDR3 sequence reads: CASSEVDGSMQPQHF. CDR3 coding DNA: TGTGCCAGCAGTGAAGTGGACGGTAGTATGCAGCCCCAGCATTTT.

Only one count was recorded for this clonotype. The chain employs TRBV7-6 and TRBJ2-2, with TRBD1 identical over 9 bases. CDR3 length: 13 residues. V lost 10 bases, J lost 8 bases, and 8 bases stayed unmatched. Germline CDR1 reads SGHVS; CDR2 reads FNYEAQ. CDR3 DNA sequence: TGTGCCAACACCAGGACAGGGGCTGGGGAGCTGTTTTTT. Translated: CANTRTGAGELFF.

J is TRBJ2-7 and V is TRBV6-4, with 8 bases identical to TRBD2. This CDR3 has 14 residues. V lost 5 bases and J lost 2; bases outside the gene matches: 5. CDR1 MRHNA and CDR2 SNTAGT come from the germline V gene. This CDR3 reads CASSSGTSPYEQYF. The CDR3 nucleotides are TGTGCCAGCAGTTCCGGGACTAGTCCCTACGAGCAGTACTTC.

This clonotype has more than one count but fewer than ten. This chain links TRBV12-3 or TRBV12-4 with TRBJ2-7; possibly TRBD2 for D (6 bases). The CDR3 consists of 13 residues. The V and J ends lost 6 bases and 6 bases respectively, with 15 bases between them. CDR3 residues: CASSPGEGGEQYF. CDR3 sequence (DNA): TGTGCCAGCAGCCCTGGTGAGGGAGGCGAGCAGTACTTC.

This sequence joins TRBV15 and TRBJ2-3; weak D call: TRBD1 (5 bases). The CDR3 runs to 13 residues. With 3 bases removed from V and 5 bases from J, the gap between germline ends came to 9 bases. Germline V CDR1 and CDR2: LNHNV, YYDKDF (reference sequence). The CDR3 DNA follows: TGTGCCACCAGCAGCCAAGGGGAAGATACGCAGTATTTT. This codes for CATSSQGEDTQYF. The entire variable domain, with the rest obtained from reference TRBV15 and TRBJ2-3, is as follows: DAMVIQNPRYQVTQFGKPVTLSCSQTLNHNVMYWYQQKSSQAPKLLFHYYDKDFNNEADTPDNFQSRRPNTSFCFLDIRSPGLGDTAMYLCATSSQGEDTQYFGPGTRLTVL.

The chain has TRBV7-9 and TRBJ1-1; 7 bases are shared with TRBD1. Germline trimming cut 5 bases from V and 11 bases from J; bases unmatched to any gene: 11. The CDR3 consists of 13 residues. Germline V gene lookup returns CDR1 SEHNR and CDR2 FQNEAQ (reference sequence). CDR3 loop: CASSGAGGTAAFF. The CDR3 nucleotides read TGTGCCAGCAGCGGGGCCGGAGGGACAGCTGCTTTCTTT.